A single sample gave rise to the 20 T cell receptor beta chains below, sequenced in a study of cytomegalovirus exposure and HLA in healthy donors. The PCR made use of 60 Vbeta and 13 Jbeta primers. Only in-frame clones appear in the TCRdb table, and some are missing; sequencing was by immunoSEQ multiplex PCR. The sample consists of around 300,000 clones, 65% to 85% of them appearing once. Sequenced: PBMCs. The receptors here all came from a female donor in good health and CMV-seronegative.

There are a few counts of this clone. V gene TRBV7-9 combines with J gene TRBJ2-6; 8 positions agree with TRBD1. Germline V gene data show CDR1 as SEHNR and CDR2 as FQNEAQ (reference sequence). The CDR3 extends over 16 amino acids. V shed 5 bases, J shed 2 bases, and the junction held 5 bases outside the gene matches. The CDR3 nucleotides read TGTGCCAGCAGCCAGGGGGCAGGGCCTGGGGCCAACGTCCTGACTTTC. It codes for CASSQGAGPGANVLTF.

The rearrangement uses TRBV27 and TRBJ2-2; TRBD1 matches 8 bases. This CDR3 contains 16 residues. J lost 6 bases, V lost 8 bases, and 14 bases had no gene match. The germline V gene has CDR1 MNHEY and CDR2 SMNVEV (reference sequence). The CDR3 region has the DNA TGTGCCAGCGCCTCACCAAGGACAGGGTTCGCCGGGGAGCTGTTTTTT. This codes for CASASPRTGFAGELFF.

This rearrangement joins TRBV7-2 to TRBJ2-7; D is unclear. CDR3 length: 12 amino acids. V was trimmed by 1 base and J by 5 bases, leaving 6 bases between them. Germline loops: CDR1 SGHTA, CDR2 FQGNSA. DNA for the CDR3: TGTGCCAGCAGCTTAGGGGCCCACGAGCAGTACTTC. Its translation is CASSLGAHEQYF. Filled out from reference TRBV7-2 and TRBJ2-7, the complete variable domain reads GAGVSQSPSNKVTEKGKDVELRCDPISGHTALYWYRQSLGQGLEFLIYFQGNSAPDKSGLPSDRFSAERTGGSVSTLTIQRTQQEDSAVYLCASSLGAHEQYFGPGTRLTVT.

The rearrangement links TRBV7-9 to TRBJ1-5; D not certain. V lost 4 bases and J lost 1, with 11 bases in between. Germline V CDR1 and CDR2: SEHNR, FQNEAQ (reference sequence). CDR3 length equals 15 residues. The CDR3 spells CASSYTTGSNQPQHF. CDR3 sequence (DNA): TGTGCCAGCAGCTATACTACTGGAAGCAATCAGCCCCAGCATTTT.

The chain uses TRBV25-1 and TRBJ2-2; 7 positions match TRBD2. Trimming took 1 base from V and 5 from J; bases not matched to a gene: 10. The CDR3 totals 17 residues. Germline V gene lookup returns CDR1 MGHDK and CDR2 SYGVNS. CDR3 protein: CASSEFLGGFGTGELFF. CDR3 DNA: TGTGCCAGCAGTGAATTCCTCGGGGGGTTTGGTACCGGGGAGCTGTTTTTT.

The chain employs TRBV7-2 and TRBJ2-1; TRBD2 matches 12 bases. The germline V gene has CDR1 SGHTA and CDR2 FQGNSA. CDR3 length equals 15 residues. With V trimmed by 5 bases and J by 5 bases, 4 bases remained unmatched. The CDR3 nucleotides are TGTGCCAGCAGCCCAAGGACTAGCGGGAACAATGAGCAGTTCTTC. Its protein product is CASSPRTSGNNEQFF.

V and J are TRBV7-9 and TRBJ2-7; 7 nucleotides match TRBD1. Per germline, CDR1 SEHNR and CDR2 FQNEAQ (reference sequence). The CDR3 contains 12 residues. Germline trimming cut 5 bases from V and 6 bases from J; bases unmatched to any gene: 4. The CDR3 region has the DNA TGTGCCAGCAGCCCGACAGGGCTCGAGCAGTACTTC. Encoded protein: CASSPTGLEQYF.

V and J are TRBV7-8 and TRBJ2-1; maybe TRBD1 (6 bases). Trimming took 1 base from V and 9 from J, leaving 10 bases between them. Germline V gene data show CDR1 as SGHVS and CDR2 as FQNEAQ. This CDR3 comprises 13 residues. The CDR3 DNA reads as TGTGCCAGCAGCTTAGACAGGGTCTCTGAGCAGTTCTTC. This codes for CASSLDRVSEQFF. Complete variable domain (other parts from reference TRBV7-8 and TRBJ2-1): GAGVSQSPRYKVAKRGQDVALRCDPISGHVSLFWYQQALGQGPEFLTYFQNEAQLDKSGLPSDRFFAERPEGSVSTLKIQRTQQEDSAVYLCASSLDRVSEQFFGPGTRLTVL.

This clone was counted a few times. The chain employs TRBV4-2 and TRBJ1-1; D unresolved. Germline assignment: CDR1 LGHNA and CDR2 YNFKEQ. This CDR3 is built from 14 residues. The V and J ends lost 4 bases and 0 bases respectively, with 9 bases between them. DNA for the CDR3: TGTGCCAGCAGCCGGTACAGATTGAACACTGAAGCTTTCTTT. Protein: CASSRYRLNTEAFF.

For the CDR3, the DNA is TGCGCCAGCAGCCAAGAGGAAGGGGGAGCCTCCTACGAGCAGTACTTC. Translating it yields CASSQEEGGASYEQYF. The chain is built from TRBV4-1 and TRBJ2-7, with a tentative D call TRBD1 (6 bases). Germline V gene lookup returns CDR1 MGHRA and CDR2 YSYEKL. The CDR3 contains 16 residues. V lost 0 bases to trimming and J lost 0 bases, with 12 bases between them.

The chain couples TRBV19 to TRBJ2-3, with D perhaps matching TRBD1 (6 bases). The CDR3 has 14 residues. Germline V lookup: CDR1 LNHDA, CDR2 SQIVND (reference sequence). The V end was cut by 7 bases, the J end by 9 bases, with 20 bases between. CDR3 loop: CASTRAGVATTQYF. The CDR3 DNA reads as TGTGCCAGTACTAGGGCAGGGGTGGCGACGACGCAGTATTTT.

This clone has a single count. The gene calls are TRBV5-4 and TRBJ2-2, with 9 positions matching TRBD2. V was clipped by 3 bases and J by 5 bases; unmatched bases: 8. The CDR3 extends over 16 amino acids. CDR1 and CDR2 (germline): SGHNT, YYREEE (reference sequence). CDR3 sequence: CASSSGTSRTTGELFF. In DNA, the CDR3 is TGTGCCAGCAGCTCGGGGACTAGCAGGACGACCGGGGAGCTGTTTTTT.

V is TRBV5-1 and J is TRBJ2-3; 13 nucleotides agree with TRBD2. V shed 0 bases and J 2 bases; nucleotides not matched to a gene: 3. The CDR3 has 17 residues. Germline values: CDR1 SGHRS, CDR2 YFSETQ. The CDR3 coding sequence is TGCGCCAGCAGCTTGGCGGGACTAGCGGGGTCCACAGATACGCAGTATTTT. This encodes CASSLAGLAGSTDTQYF.

V usage is TRBV12-5 and J usage is TRBJ2-3; 12 bases match TRBD2. The J segment lost 0 bases and the V segment lost 4 bases, leaving 11 bases of the junction unmatched. Per the germline V gene, CDR1 is LGHNT and CDR2 is FRNRAP. The CDR3 length is 19 residues. The CDR3 nucleotides read TGTGCTAGTGGTTGGGGCTCCTCTAGCGGGAGGGCGAGCACAGATACGCAGTATTTT. Its protein product is CASGWGSSSGRASTDTQYF.

This chain connects TRBV27 to TRBJ2-1; 13 nucleotides agree with TRBD2. V trimming: 3 bases; J trimming: 7 bases; junction bases outside the gene matches: 9. Germline-derived CDR1 and CDR2 are MNHEY and SMNVEV (reference sequence). The CDR3 is 17 residues long. CDR3 in DNA: TGTGCCAGCAGTTTTATGTGGACTAGCGGGAGAACAAATGAGCAGTTCTTC. Translated: CASSFMWTSGRTNEQFF.

The chain joins TRBV6-5 to TRBJ2-7; tentative D call: TRBD1 (5 bases). Trimming pared 9 bases from V and 1 base from J, leaving 13 bases between. This CDR3 has 13 amino acids. Germline V gene lookup returns CDR1 MNHEY and CDR2 SVGAGI. CDR3 nucleotides: TGTGCCAGGGATTCAGGGAAATCCTACGAGCAGTACTTC. It yields the protein CARDSGKSYEQYF.

V and J are TRBV7-9 and TRBJ2-4; TRBD2 agrees at 9 bases. The V and J ends lost 10 bases and 3 bases, in that order; junction bases with no gene match: 4. Germline V lookup: CDR1 SEHNR, CDR2 FQNEAQ (reference sequence). The CDR3 runs to 13 residues. CDR3 region: CATLTSGKNIQYF. The DNA for the CDR3 is TGTGCCACCTTGACTAGCGGCAAAAACATTCAGTACTTC. The complete variable domain, with remaining parts taken from reference TRBV7-9 and TRBJ2-4, reads DTGVSQNPRHKITKRGQNVTFRCDPISEHNRLYWYRQTLGQGPEFLTYFQNEAQLEKSRLLSDRFSAERPKGSFSTLEIQRTEQGDSAMYLCATLTSGKNIQYFGAGTRLSVL.

This chain connects TRBV5-1 to TRBJ2-7, with D possibly TRBD1 on 7 matching bases. Trimming shortened V by 4 bases and J by 4 bases, and 18 bases separated the two germline ends. CDR3 size: 15 residues. CDR1 is SGHRS, CDR2 YFSETQ, per germline. The CDR3 reads CASSQQGGPGYEQYF. The CDR3 DNA is TGCGCCAGCAGCCAGCAGGGGGGCCCGGGGTACGAGCAGTACTTC. Full variable domain (outside the CDR3, taken from reference TRBV5-1 and TRBJ2-7): KAGVTQTPRYLIKTRGQQVTLSCSPISGHRSVSWYQQTPGQGLQFLFEYFSETQRNKGNFPGRFSGRQFSNSRSEMNVSTLELGDSALYLCASSQQGGPGYEQYFGPGTRLTVT.

Concerning this clone itself: The junction departs from the called germline gene at one end, perhaps through a read error. The chain links TRBV5-4 to TRBJ1-4; 7 positions agree with TRBD1. The CDR3 length is 14 residues. The germline CDR1 and CDR2 sequences are SGHNT and YYREEE (reference sequence). CDR3 nucleotides: TGTGTCAGCAGCTGGGACAGAACTAATGAAAAACTGTTTTTT. Protein product: CVSSWDRTNEKLFF. Together with reference TRBV5-4 and TRBJ1-4, the CDR3 gives the full variable domain: ETGVTQSPTHLIKTRGQQVTLRCSSQSGHNTVSWYQQALGQGPQFIFQYYREEENGRGNFPPRFSGLQFPNYSSELNVNALELDDSALYLCVSSWDRTNEKLFFGSGTQLSVL.

This clone was seen just once. The chain combines TRBV10-1 with TRBJ1-2; D is possibly TRBD1 (5 bases). Trimming took off 2 bases at V and 8 bases at J, with 9 bases between the two ends. This CDR3 is 12 amino acids long. Germline V gene sequence: CDR1 WNHNN, CDR2 SYGVQD (reference sequence). The CDR3 region is CASSEDSAGYTF. In DNA, the CDR3 is TGCGCCAGCAGTGAGGACAGTGCGGGCTACACCTTC.